This T cell receptor (beta chain) was captured by sequencing in a study of OX40 agonist ivuxolimab in advanced cancers. Study-level background: Ivuxolimab, which targeted the costimulatory receptor OX40 (CD134), was an agonistic, fully human IgG2 monoclonal antibody. Of the roughly 52 dose-escalation patients, hepatocellular carcinoma was present in about 20, melanoma in some 15, renal cell carcinoma in 9 and head and neck cancer in 9. Intravenous ivuxolimab was administered to patients every 2 weeks at six dose levels: 0.01, 0.1, 0.3, 1.5, 3 and 10 mg/kg. Three dose-escalation patients achieved partial responses, one with hepatocellular carcinoma and two with cutaneous melanoma. The purpose of peripheral TCRbeta sequencing was to test whether ivuxolimab changed TCR sequence diversity and led to clonal T-cell expansion. Patients were allowed to have had prior anti-PD-1, anti-PD-L1 or anti-CTLA-4 therapy, and approximately 37% of the dose-escalation patients had been treated with checkpoint inhibitors. The monotherapy dose-escalation portion (N of about 49 patients) of the phase I ivuxolimab trial is reported in the paper. The dose-escalation cohort was around 84% male with a mean age of around 64 years, ranging from about 20 to 80. Points the paper makes about the study in general: On average, CD8+ T cells showed more expanded clones than CD4+ T cells after ivuxolimab. The antigen specificity of the peripheral T cells that underwent clonal expansion was not determined. At doses of 0.1 to 3.0 mg/kg, clonal expansion of both CD4+ and CD8+ blood T cells was observed from baseline to week 6. Low levels of normalized T-cell clonal expansion were also shown by some nonresponding patients. Partial responders in the 0.1-3.0 mg/kg groups had among the lowest normalized peripheral clonal expansion, especially among CD8+ T cells.

Remarks on this clone: It has no known antigen specificity. Within one base of it there is no much larger clone, and no base qualities were kept.

Genomic DNA was extracted from sorted cells for sequencing of the TCRbeta CDR3 region. The immunoSEQ Assay was used for sequencing of TCRbeta CDR3 regions. Imported from immuneACCESS, the table was reduced by TCRdb to in-frame sequences with V and J called. These copies leave out some clones; in studies compared against another copy, an unresolved V gene accounts for under half, and the cause of the remainder is not known. The sample includes about 64,000 clones, with roughly 80% observed a single time. The top ten hold just under 5% of the sample. Measured from the cysteine to the phenylalanine, the CDR3 is 15 residues long. CDR3 DNA is the only sequence kept; it has 45 bases, read in frame from the first base. V lost 5 bases and J lost 5 bases, and the count of bases not matched to a germline gene is 7. CDR1 and CDR2 are read off the germline V gene (reference sequence) as LNHDA and SQIVND. The trial excluded patients who had a history of autoimmune disease or who were on systemic immunosuppression. Peripheral blood for TCR sequencing was drawn from every dose cohort at baseline, at cycle 4 day 1 and at cycle 7 day 1. Samples were obtained from an open-label, multicenter, first-in-human phase I dose-escalation trial of ivuxolimab. Adults with locally advanced or metastatic melanoma, renal cell, hepatocellular, or head and neck squamous cell carcinoma were enrolled in the trial. Before TCR sequencing, CD4+ T cells and CD8+ T cells were sorted from peripheral blood as separate populations.

This receptor was identified in an adult with an advanced solid tumor such as melanoma, head and neck, liver or kidney cancer. This sequence uses TRBV19 and TRBJ1-4, with 8 central nucleotides matching TRBD1. Sequencing was performed on CD4+ or CD8+ T cells sorted from blood, taken in a trial of the OX40 agonist ivuxolimab. The CDR3 region: CASSSSRTGNEKLFF. The sequenced DNA: TGTGCCAGTAGTTCCTCAAGGACAGGGAATGAAAAACTGTTTTTT.